The 26 T cell receptor beta chains below come from one sample, sequenced in a study of blood T cells in healthy people across ages. Alongside a J-beta primer mix, a sample-barcoded 5' primer served in a second PCR lasting about 6 to 11 cycles. Each CDR3 protein gets one entry after TCRdb re-called the 5' RACE reads with MiXCR. The table shows around 1,700,000 distinct CDR3 sequences, with 28% occurring only once. Sample: blood. The receptors shown here come from a woman aged 25 to 39 in good health.

This clonotype was seen a handful of times. The chain joins TRBV7-9 to TRBJ2-3; TRBD2 agrees at 12 bases. The CDR3 totals 12 residues. After removal of 4 bases from V and 13 bases from J, the junction contained 3 bases not matched to a gene. Per the germline V gene, CDR1 is SEHNR and CDR2 is FQNEAQ (reference sequence). CDR3 DNA sequence: TGTGCCAGCAGCTCTAGCGGGAGGGCTGAGTATTTT. The encoded protein is CASSSSGRAEYF.

There are a few counts of this clonotype. J is TRBJ1-1 and V is TRBV4-1; D unclear. The V gene's germline CDR1 is MGHRA and CDR2 YSYEKL. CDR3 size: 14 residues. Trimming took off 3 bases at V and 4 bases at J, with 12 bases between the two ends. DNA of the CDR3: TGCGCCAGCAGCCAGGGAGCGGCGAGCACTGAAGCTTTCTTT. It specifies CASSQGAASTEAFF.

The chain carries TRBV11-2 and TRBJ1-1; D gene uncertain. V was clipped by 4 bases and J by 7 bases, with 13 bases between them. Looked up from germline, CDR1 is SGHAT and CDR2 is FQNNGV. The CDR3 is 13 amino acids. The CDR3 nucleotides read TGTGCCAGCAGCTCAGTCGTGACGGGTGAAGCTTTCTTT. This translates into CASSSVVTGEAFF.

This rearrangement joins TRBV2 to TRBJ1-5, with 7 bases matching TRBD1. Trimming cost V 8 bases and J 5 bases; bases outside gene matches: 9. Looked up from germline, CDR1 is SNHLY and CDR2 is FYNNEI. This CDR3 comprises 14 residues. The CDR3 loop is CASRGQSRDQPQHF. CDR3 nucleotide sequence: TGTGCCAGCCGGGGACAGTCTAGGGATCAGCCCCAGCATTTT.

This clonotype has just a few counts. The junction shows a germline mismatch at one end, possibly a read error. The chain carries TRBV12-5 and TRBJ2-1; 7 positions match TRBD2. This CDR3 is built from 17 residues. Germline CDR1 reads LGHNT; CDR2 reads FRNRAP. The CDR3, as DNA: TGTGCTAGTGGTTTGGTACGAGGCGGGGGAGGGAACAATGAGCGGTTCTTC. Its protein product is CASGLVRGGGGNNERFF.

A remark on this clonotype: A read error may produce the germline difference seen at one junction end. The chain is built from TRBV6-5 and TRBJ1-4, with 7 bases aligning to TRBD1. The CDR3 totals 16 residues. Looked up from germline, CDR1 is MNHEY and CDR2 is SVGAGI. CDR3 protein: CASRTGVAATNEKRFF. The CDR3, as DNA: TGTGCCAGCAGAACAGGGGTGGCTGCAACTAATGAAAAACGGTTTTTT.

In this sample, this clonotype turned up a few times. The CDR3 here is CSVDSYTEAFF. The CDR3 DNA reads as TGCAGCGTAGACAGCTACACTGAAGCTTTCTTT. The rearrangement joins TRBV29-1 to TRBJ1-1; a possible D gene is TRBD1 (5 bases). This CDR3 is built from 11 residues. Germline CDR1 SQVTM, CDR2 ANQGSEA. The V and J ends lost 6 bases and 3 bases respectively, with 8 bases between them.

This clonotype was counted many times. The V gene is TRBV20-1, the J gene TRBJ2-7; perhaps TRBD2 as D (6 bases). Between the trimmed V and J ends, which lost 6 bases and 7 bases, there was a span of 19 bases. The CDR3 runs to 13 residues. In germline, CDR1 is DFQATT, CDR2 SNEGSKA (reference sequence). CDR3 nucleotides: TGCAGTGCCGCCCGACCGGGAGCGAGGGAGCAGTACTTC. Protein: CSAARPGAREQYF.

The V and J genes are TRBV20-1 and TRBJ1-1, with D maybe TRBD1 (6 bases). This CDR3 spans 14 amino acids. Germline-derived CDR1 and CDR2 are DFQATT and SNEGSKA (reference sequence). Trimming took off 3 bases at V and 0 bases at J, with 11 bases between the two ends. The CDR3 coding sequence is TGCAGTGCTAGGCCCGGGACAATGAACACTGAAGCTTTCTTT. Its translation: CSARPGTMNTEAFF.

This clonotype showed up just a few times. A much larger clonotype is one base distant, so this may be a read error. The chain combines TRBV29-1 with TRBJ2-7, with D possibly matching TRBD1 (6 bases). CDR3 size: 12 residues. Germline CDR1 is SQVTM and CDR2 is ANQGSEA. The CDR3 DNA reads TGCAGCGCCGAACGGGACACCTACGGGCAGTACTTC. This sequence encodes CSAERDTYGQYF.

The chain has TRBV6-2 or TRBV6-3 and TRBJ2-1; D gene uncertain. This CDR3 spans 14 amino acids. CDR1 is MNHEY and CDR2 is SVGEGT in the germline V gene. Trimming pared 8 bases from V and 4 bases from J, leaving 15 bases between. CDR3 DNA sequence: TGTGCCAGCCGAAAAAGGTTGCCGTACAATGAGCAGTTCTTC. The encoded protein is CASRKRLPYNEQFF.

This clonotype appeared a few times. The chain combines TRBV2 with TRBJ1-5; the D is unclear. Germline V gene lookup returns CDR1 SNHLY and CDR2 FYNNEI. The CDR3 has 15 amino acids. V was shortened by 9 bases and J by 2 bases, with 17 bases between the two germline ends. The chain's CDR3 is CASSELLPGNQPQHF. For the CDR3, the DNA is TGTGCCAGTTCTGAGCTCCTGCCAGGCAATCAGCCCCAGCATTTT.

This clonotype turned up a few times. The chain uses TRBV20-1 and TRBJ2-4; D might be TRBD1 (6 bases). The DNA end favors TRBJ2-7, so the J call may be wrong. Germline values: CDR1 DFQATT, CDR2 SNEGSKA (reference sequence). This CDR3 is built from 14 residues. This chain's CDR3 is CSAEGGQLVYEQYF. CDR3 nucleotides: TGCAGTGCGGAAGGGGGACAATTAGTCTACGAGCAGTACTTC.

The V call is TRBV7-9, the J call TRBJ1-6; D uncertain. V was cut by 6 bases and J by 5 bases, with 11 bases left in between. Germline CDR1 is SEHNR and CDR2 is FQNEAQ (reference sequence). The CDR3 runs to 14 residues. This CDR3 reads CASSRTDNNSPLHF. CDR3 DNA sequence: TGTGCCAGCAGTCGGACGGATAATAATTCACCCCTCCACTTT.

This clonotype has at least ten counts. This chain links TRBV29-1 with TRBJ1-4; no clear D. The germline V gene has CDR1 SQVTM and CDR2 ANQGSEA. The CDR3 sequence is 13 residues long. V was clipped by 6 bases and J by 6 bases, with 14 bases between them. The CDR3 protein is CSVLWKVDEKLFF. The CDR3 coding sequence is TGCAGCGTCTTATGGAAGGTCGATGAAAAACTGTTTTTT.

This sequence joins TRBV5-1 and TRBJ2-1; 7 bases align to TRBD2. The junction had 6 bases not matched to a gene; V was cut back by 1 base and J by 5 bases. The CDR3 consists of 15 residues. Looked up from germline, CDR1 is SGHRS and CDR2 is YFSETQ. The CDR3 spells CASSLISGFDNEQFF. The CDR3 nucleotides read TGCGCCAGCAGCTTGATTAGCGGGTTCGACAATGAGCAGTTCTTC. The full variable domain, completed using reference TRBV5-1 and TRBJ2-1, is KAGVTQTPRYLIKTRGQQVTLSCSPISGHRSVSWYQQTPGQGLQFLFEYFSETQRNKGNFPGRFSGRQFSNSRSEMNVSTLELGDSALYLCASSLISGFDNEQFFGPGTRLTVL.

The sample holds a few counts of this clonotype. CDR3 bases: TGTGCCAGCAGTCCGTATGCCCTAGGGGGGTTGGGTGAGACCCAGTACTTC. It specifies CASSPYALGGLGETQYF. V gene TRBV28 combines with J gene TRBJ2-5, with D possibly called TRBD1 or TRBD2 (6 bases each). V shed 5 bases and J shed 5 bases, with 24 bases lying between them. CDR1 and CDR2 (germline): MDHEN, SYDVKM. CDR3 length: 17 residues.

This clonotype was seen repeatedly, ten times or more. J is TRBJ2-3 and V is TRBV4-3; TRBD2 aligns across 7 bases. This CDR3 is 14 amino acids long. CDR1 and CDR2 (germline): LGHNA, YSLEER. V shed 0 bases and J 7 bases; nucleotides not matched to a gene: 4. DNA for the CDR3: TGCGCCAGCAGCCAAGAGGGGAGGGAACATACGCAGTATTTT. It encodes CASSQEGREHTQYF.

This chain uses TRBV5-1 with TRBJ2-1; 8 bases are shared with TRBD2. The CDR3 runs to 17 residues. The trim removed 4 bases at V and 0 bases at J, leaving 9 bases unmatched. From germline, CDR1 is SGHRS and CDR2 YFSETQ. CDR3 sequence: CASSRKGLVFSYNEQFF. The CDR3 DNA is TGCGCCAGCAGCCGGAAGGGACTAGTATTCTCCTACAATGAGCAGTTCTTC.

In its sample, this clonotype was seen a few times. J is TRBJ1-1 and V is TRBV7-9, with D perhaps TRBD1 (5 bases). The CDR3 totals 15 residues. V was pared by 8 bases and J by 10 bases, with 26 bases between. The germline V gene has CDR1 SEHNR and CDR2 FQNEAQ (reference sequence). Written as DNA, the CDR3 is TGTGCCAGCGGGACGCCGGGGGGTGTGGTAGATGGAGCTTTCTTT. It specifies CASGTPGGVVDGAFF.

The chain employs TRBV20-1 and TRBJ2-3; D gene ambiguous. CDR1 is DFQATT, CDR2 SNEGSKA, per germline (reference sequence). With 2 bases removed from V and 0 bases from J, the gap between germline ends came to 9 bases. This CDR3 is 14 amino acids long. The CDR3, as DNA: TGCAGTGCTAGAAGGATCACTAGCACAGATACGCAGTATTTT. Residues: CSARRITSTDTQYF.

In this sample, this clonotype turned up many times. The chain links TRBV7-2 to TRBJ2-4, with D possibly being TRBD1 (6 bases). CDR1 and CDR2 (germline): SGHTA, FQGNSA. This CDR3 contains 13 residues. Between the trimmed V and J ends, which lost 3 bases and 6 bases, there was a span of 9 bases. The chain's CDR3 is CASSLNRVNIQYF. The CDR3 DNA reads as TGTGCCAGCAGCTTGAACAGGGTAAACATTCAGTACTTC.

This clonotype came up a few times. This sequence joins TRBV6-1 and TRBJ2-5, with D unresolved. With 6 bases removed from V and 2 bases from J, the gap between germline ends came to 10 bases. In germline, CDR1 is MNHNS, CDR2 SASEGT. CDR3 length equals 13 residues. The CDR3 reads CASRQIGQETQYF. CDR3 bases: TGTGCCAGCAGACAGATTGGGCAAGAGACCCAGTACTTC.

The CDR3 region has the DNA TGTGCCAGCAGCTCGGACGCCTCCTACGAGCAGTACTTC. Its protein is CASSSDASYEQYF. The V and J genes are TRBV7-3 and TRBJ2-7; D ambiguous. Germline CDR1 is SGHTA and CDR2 is FQGTGA. V lost 4 bases and J lost 0, with 7 bases in between. The CDR3 is made up of 13 amino acids.

This clonotype has a count of ten or more. This rearrangement joins TRBV12-3 or TRBV12-4 to TRBJ2-1; 8 bases line up with TRBD2. This CDR3 contains 17 residues. V shed 0 bases and J 0 bases; nucleotides not matched to a gene: 4. The CDR3: CASSLALSGSSYNEQFF. The CDR3 coding sequence is TGTGCCAGCAGTTTAGCGCTAAGCGGGAGCTCCTACAATGAGCAGTTCTTC.

Concerning this clonotype: This may come from a read error, since a much larger clone is one base off. The chain couples TRBV20-1 to TRBJ1-2; D perhaps matches TRBD1 (5 bases). The length of the CDR3 is 14 residues. Trimming took 0 bases from V and 3 from J, leaving 11 bases between them. Germline CDR1 DFQATT, CDR2 SNEGSKA (reference sequence). Here the CDR3 reads CSARDLGTDYGYTF. CDR3 nucleotides: TGCAGTGCTAGAGATCTCGGGACGGACTATGGCTACACCTTC.